Below, 2 T cell receptor beta chains from the same sample are listed, as sequenced in a study of cytomegalovirus exposure and HLA in healthy donors. The PCR was carried out with 60 Vbeta primers and 13 Jbeta primers. The data were produced by immunoSEQ multiplex PCR, yet TCRdb's version contains in-frame clones alone and is incomplete. The sample totals about 170,000 clones; its top ten clones hold over 1%. The sample comprised PBMCs. Receptors originate from a woman aged 55-70 years in good health and CMV-seronegative.

This chain links TRBV5-1 with TRBJ1-6, with 7 bases matching TRBD1. The CDR3 is made up of 15 amino acids. V lost 0 bases to trimming and J lost 7 bases; unmatched junction nucleotides: 4. The germline gives CDR1 SGHRS, CDR2 YFSETQ. CDR3 residues: CASSLETGSNSPLHF. The CDR3 coding sequence is TGCGCCAGCAGCTTGGAGACAGGGTCCAATTCACCCCTCCACTTT.

The V call is TRBV5-1, the J call TRBJ2-1, with 12 bases aligning to TRBD2. The CDR3 loop spans 15 amino acids. The germline V gene has CDR1 SGHRS and CDR2 YFSETQ. The trim removed 6 bases at V and 4 bases at J, leaving 5 bases unmatched. The CDR3 bases are TGCGCCAGCAACCTAGCGGGAGGGGGATACAATGAGCAGTTCTTC. Translation: CASNLAGGGYNEQFF. The variable domain in full, with the rest retrieved from reference TRBV5-1 and TRBJ2-1, is KAGVTQTPRYLIKTRGQQVTLSCSPISGHRSVSWYQQTPGQGLQFLFEYFSETQRNKGNFPGRFSGRQFSNSRSEMNVSTLELGDSALYLCASNLAGGGYNEQFFGPGTRLTVL.